This T cell receptor (beta chain) was identified in a study of blood T cell repertoires in COVID-19. The wider study: The analysed material was cDNA or gDNA that came from T cells, B-cell-depleted T cells, or PBMCs.

The CDR3 is made up of 15 amino acids. With 5 bases clipped from V and 4 bases from J, the junction kept 3 bases outside the gene matches. Germline CDR1 and CDR2: SGHTA and FQGTGA. Participants were aged 18 to 89 years, lived in around 25 US areas, and enrolled virtually. Cohort assignment relied on participant-reported clinical history. Authors' analysis steps: Reference gene primer amplification yielded estimated nucleated cell counts. The method was immunoSEQ multiplex PCR; TCRdb's version includes in-frame clones alone and lacks a portion of them. That table gives V, J and clone size, and the DNA gave D and trimming. Of approximately 220,000 clones listed, about 85% are singletons.

The sequencing input was PBMCs or T cells enriched from blood (not recorded which). The clonotype was recovered from a middle-aged man who had recovered from COVID-19. The genes are TRBV7-3 and TRBJ2-5, with 14 bases identical to TRBD2. In nucleotides, the CDR3 is TGTGCCAGCAGCCTAGGGACTAGCGGGAGAGAGACCCAGTACTTC. Its translation is CASSLGTSGRETQYF.